The rows below give T cell receptor beta chains drawn from one sample of a study of graft-versus-host responses after intestinal transplantation. No antigen has been identified for these receptors. Here immunoSEQ multiplex PCR was the method, and the copy in TCRdb shows in-frame clones only, minus some. There are around 88,000 clones in the sample; 75% to 95% occur only once, and around 7.6% lies in the top ten. The sequenced sample was unstimulated CD8+ T cells sorted from spleen or lymph node cells, obtained before transplant. Receptors originate from a human donor who was the organ donor for an intestinal transplant. Both conserved end residues are part of each CDR3. Each record gives: D gene, clone size, V gene, J gene, CDR3 DNA, CDR3 protein. A D gene is named only where the DNA matches it firmly. Part of the rows lack a size; the others show once, few, many or a class for expanded clones.

>TRBD2|NA|TRBV19|TRBJ2-7
TGTGCCAGTAGTATGAGCGGGGGGGCCTACGAGCAGTACTTC
CASSMSGGAYEQYF
>NA|NA|TRBV19|TRBJ1-5
TGTGCCAGTAGTCTTGTGAGCAATCAGCCCCAGCATTTT
CASSLVSNQPQHF
>NA|once|TRBV28|TRBJ1-5
TGTGCCAGCAGACAGACTTACAATCAGCCCCAGCATTTT
CASRQTYNQPQHF
>NA|once|TRBV5-1|TRBJ2-1
TGCGCCAGCAGCTTGGGTAGTAGGAATGAGCAGTTCTTC
CASSLGSRNEQFF
>TRBD1|NA|TRBV5-5|TRBJ1-2
TGTGCCAGCAGCTTGCGGGGACAGAACTATGGCTACACCTTC
CASSLRGQNYGYTF
>NA|NA|TRBV27|TRBJ2-7
TGTGCCAGCAGTTTATCCCCGGCAGGGCCGTGGGAGCAGTACTTC
CASSLSPAGPWEQYF
>TRBD1|NA|TRBV27|TRBJ2-3
TGTGCCAGCAGCCCCGGGACAGGGACAGATACGCAGTATTTT
CASSPGTGTDTQYF
>NA|NA|TRBV29-1|TRBJ2-5
TGCAGCGTTGAAGATGAACAGGCCTGGGAGACCCAGTACTTC
CSVEDEQAWETQYF
>NA|NA|TRBV12-2|TRBJ2-2
TGTGCAAGTCGCCAGACCAGGGGCCACGGACTCTTCGCGAACACCGGGGAGCTGTTTTTT
CASRQTRGHGLFANTGELFF
>NA|NA|TRBV7-2|TRBJ2-2
TGTGCCAGCAGCTTAGGTATCACCGGGGAGCTGTTTTTT
CASSLGITGELFF
>NA|NA|TRBV19|TRBJ2-7
TGTGCCAGTAGCCCCAGAGGGATAAGCTCCTACGAGCAGTACTTC
CASSPRGISSYEQYF
>TRBD2|NA|TRBV27|TRBJ2-1
TGTGCCAGCGGAGGGAGGGCCGGTTACAATGAGCAGTTCTTC
CASGGRAGYNEQFF
>NA|once|TRBV6-6|TRBJ1-1
TGTGCCAGCAGTTACTCGAGTCAGGACACTGAAGCTTTCTTT
CASSYSSQDTEAFF
>NA|NA|TRBV6-5|TRBJ1-5
TGTGCCAGCAGTGAAGTACAGCCCCAGCATTTT
CASSEVQPQHF
>NA|NA|TRBV7-8|TRBJ2-1
TGTGCCAGCAGCTTATATGGTTCCCATAAGGAACTCGACGAGAATGAGCAGTTCTTC
CASSLYGSHKELDENEQFF
>NA|NA|TRBV15|TRBJ2-6
TGTGCCACCAGCAAGTCAGGCTCTGGGGCCAACGTCCTGACTTTC
CATSKSGSGANVLTF
>TRBD1|NA|TRBV6-5|TRBJ2-3
TGTGCCAGCACCGGACAGGGCCCTACGCAGTATTTT
CASTGQGPTQYF
>TRBD2|NA|TRBV6-4|TRBJ2-1
TGTGCCAGCAGTGACGAGGCGGGAGCCTACAATGAGCAGTTCTTC
CASSDEAGAYNEQFF
>NA|NA|TRBV7-9|TRBJ2-1
TGTGCCAGCAGCTGGGACTACAATGAGCAGTTCTTC
CASSWDYNEQFF
>TRBD2|NA|TRBV19|TRBJ2-7
TGTGCCAGTAGTCCCGGACTAGGTCTCGAGCAGTACTTC
CASSPGLGLEQYF
>NA|once|TRBV19|TRBJ1-5
TGTGCCAGTAGTCGCAGGGGAACCCGGCCCCAGCATTTT
CASSRRGTRPQHF
>TRBD2|once|TRBV4-1|TRBJ2-1
TGCGCCAGCAGCCATATCCTAGCGGTACTATACAATGAGCAGTTCTTC
CASSHILAVLYNEQFF
>NA|NA|TRBV12-5|TRBJ2-2
TGTGCTAGTGGTTTAGGTGGGAGTTGGATCGGGGAGCTGTTTTTT
CASGLGGSWIGELFF
>NA|NA|TRBV27|TRBJ2-1
TGTGCCAGCACCGCGGAAGGATACAATGAGCAGTTCTTC
CASTAEGYNEQFF
>TRBD1|NA|TRBV27|TRBJ2-7
TGTGCCAGCAGTTTACATGACAGGGGAACCTACGAGCAGTACTTC
CASSLHDRGTYEQYF
>TRBD1|NA|TRBV19|TRBJ2-5
TGTGCCAGTAGCCCGCATAGACAGGGGGGCCAAGAGACCCAGTACTTC
CASSPHRQGGQETQYF
>TRBD1|NA|TRBV11-3|TRBJ1-1
TGTGCCAGCAGCTTAAGGGGGCAGGGTGAAGCTTTCTTT
CASSLRGQGEAFF
>NA|NA|TRBV27|TRBJ1-6
TGTGCCAGCAGTTTACAGCCAGCATATAATTCACCCCTCCACTTT
CASSLQPAYNSPLHF
>NA|once|TRBV4-3|TRBJ2-7
TGCGCCAGCAGCCAAGTTCCGACAGAGCGCTCCTACGAGCAGTACTTC
CASSQVPTERSYEQYF
>NA|NA|TRBV13|TRBJ1-2
TGTGCCAGCAGCTTAGCGGCAGGCTCTAACTATGGCTACACCTTC
CASSLAAGSNYGYTF
>TRBD2|NA|TRBV27|TRBJ2-7
TGTGCCAGCAGTTGGCGTGGGAGGGGCTACGAGCAGTACTTC
CASSWRGRGYEQYF
>NA|once|TRBV28|TRBJ2-1
TGTGCCAGCAGTCCAGGACTCACAACTAATGAGCAGTTCTTC
CASSPGLTTNEQFF
>TRBD1|NA|TRBV15|TRBJ2-7
TGTGCCACCAGATTAGGGACAGGGAACTACGAGCAGTACTTC
CATRLGTGNYEQYF
>TRBD1|NA|TRBV4-1|TRBJ1-1
TGCGCCAGCAGCCAGGACAGGGGGCGAAGTAAGGACACTGAAGCTTTCTTT
CASSQDRGRSKDTEAFF
>NA|NA|TRBV10-2|TRBJ1-2
TGCGCCAGCAGTGATGGAGCCGGCGGCTACACCTTC
CASSDGAGGYTF
>NA|NA|TRBV7-8|TRBJ2-7
TGTGCCAGCAGCTTGCAGGGTGGGGCGGGCGAGCAGTACTTC
CASSLQGGAGEQYF
>NA|once|TRBV9|TRBJ2-1
TGTGCCAGCAGCGGACCCTATGAGGTGAATGAGCAGTTCTTC
CASSGPYEVNEQFF
>NA|NA|TRBV7-8|TRBJ2-5
TGTGCCAGCAGCCCAGATTTGGCGAAGGCCGGGGAGACCCAGTACTTC
CASSPDLAKAGETQYF
>NA|NA|TRBV7-9|TRBJ2-7
TGTGCCAGCAGCTTAGATCCTAGCGCGTCGTACGAGCAGTACTTC
CASSLDPSASYEQYF
>TRBD2|NA|TRBV2|TRBJ2-7
TGTGCCAGCAGTGATCCTAGCGGACCCTACGAGCAGTACTTC
CASSDPSGPYEQYF
>TRBD2|once|TRBV19|TRBJ2-1
TGTGCCAGTAGTCCGTTCTTCGGACTAGCGGGAGGAGTATTGGCGTTCAATGAGCAGTTCTTC
CASSPFFGLAGGVLAFNEQFF
>NA|once|TRBV6-5|TRBJ1-1
TGTGCCAGCAGTTACTTCGAGGGGGCTGAAGCTTTCTTT
CASSYFEGAEAFF
>NA|NA|TRBV9|TRBJ1-1
TGTGCCAGCAGCGGCGAGGCCGATCTTGAAGCTTTCTTT
CASSGEADLEAFF
>NA|NA|TRBV7-6|TRBJ1-1
TGTGCCAGCAGCTTCCTCCCACAGGGCCTCTCTACTGAAGCTTTCTTT
CASSFLPQGLSTEAFF
>TRBD2|once|TRBV6-1|TRBJ2-2
TGTGCCAGCAGTGAACCACTAGCGGGGGCCTACACCGGGGAGCTGTTTTTT
CASSEPLAGAYTGELFF
>NA|NA|TRBV7-2|TRBJ2-1
TGTGCCAGCACCGATAGACTTGAGCGGGTCTCCTACAATGAGCAGTTCTTC
CASTDRLERVSYNEQFF
>NA|few|TRBV6-5|TRBJ2-3
TGTGCCAGCAGTTACTCGAAAGATGGGACCCGCAATACGCAGTATTTT
CASSYSKDGTRNTQYF
>NA|NA|TRBV19|TRBJ2-1
TGTGCCAGTAGTGTGCCCGAGAGCTCCTACAATGAGCAGTTCTTC
CASSVPESSYNEQFF
>NA|once|TRBV7-6|TRBJ2-7
TGTGCCAGCAGCTTTCTCTACGGGGTAAGCGGCGAGCAGTACTTC
CASSFLYGVSGEQYF
>TRBD1|NA|TRBV6-1|TRBJ1-2
TGTGCCAGCAGCGAAGGGACAGGGGCCGAGATTATCTATGGCTACACCTTC
CASSEGTGAEIIYGYTF
>TRBD1|few|TRBV19|TRBJ1-3
TGTGCCAGTAGTATTCGCAGGGGGCCGGGAAACACCATATATTTT
CASSIRRGPGNTIYF